The text below deals with one T cell receptor (beta chain). This entry belongs to a study of metastatic and nonmetastatic thyroid tumors. MiXCR re-clonotyped the PCR reads for TCRdb. The table includes approximately 12,000 clones, around a third detected once. Unmatched junction bases numbered 8, after V lost 4 bases and J lost 9 bases. The CDR3 is 15 amino acids. Germline V gene data show CDR1 as GTSNPN and CDR2 as SVGIG (reference sequence). Prior to thyroid surgery, none of the patients had received any treatment. This sequence originates from a female donor with papillary thyroid cancer or a benign thyroid nodule (not recorded which). Some clones in this sample may be carry-over from other donors' samples. Sequences were obtained from tumor tissue. This chain joins TRBV30 and TRBJ2-1; TRBD2 matches at 14 bases. CDR3 in DNA: TGTGCCTGGACACCGGGACTAGCGGGAGACGGTGAGCAGTTCTTC. Translated: CAWTPGLAGDGEQFF.